Listed here is a single T cell receptor beta chain. TCRdb's table, derived via immunoSEQ multiplex PCR, lists solely in-frame clones and lacks some. The table shows about 56,000 clones, with roughly 89% occurring only once. One Seattle source followed patients from active infection through their disease course. This entry comes from a study of blood T cell repertoires in COVID-19. Overall study: Samples of COVID-19 (acute and convalescent) were obtained from the United States, Italy and Spain. Sample material is recorded as cDNA or gDNA derived from T cells, B-cell-depleted T cells, or PBMCs.

The TCR comes from a woman aged 60-70 years with COVID-19, enrolled during active disease. The sequenced material came from peripheral blood.

The CDR3 is CASSRTRGAYNSPLHF. The CDR3 DNA reads as TGTGCCAGCAGCCGGACCCGGGGGGCCTATAATTCACCCCTCCACTTT. This chain uses TRBV5-8 with TRBJ1-6; a weak D match, TRBD1 (5 bases). Trimming left V 4 bases short and J 2 bases short, with 13 bases between. Germline values: CDR1 SGHTS, CDR2 YDEGEE. The CDR3 has 16 amino acids.